These T cell receptor beta chains were read from a single sample in a study of cytomegalovirus exposure and HLA in healthy donors. TCRdb keeps only in-frame clones here, not all; method: immunoSEQ multiplex PCR. The table lists 200,000 to 250,000 clones, approximately 80% of them singletons, with less than 2% in the top ten. What was sequenced was PBMCs. These receptor sequences come from a middle-aged man in good health and CMV-seronegative. Each CDR3 is given with its conserved first and last residue. The size field is filled for only some rows; it gives once, few, many or a size class.

NA,TRBJ2-1,TRBV11-3,CASSARGNEQFF
NA,TRBJ1-3,TRBV6-1,CASRTGDSGNTIYF
once,TRBJ2-3,TRBV5-1,CASSFTGITDTQYF
NA,TRBJ2-5,TRBV5-1,CASSRGPGLQETQYF
few,TRBJ1-1,TRBV2,CASIVRVNTEAFF
NA,TRBJ1-5,TRBV30,CAWSHSPQGAGQPQHF
NA,TRBJ2-7,TRBV28,CASSLQGATYEQYF
NA,TRBJ2-7,TRBV27,CASSLSETGYEQYF
NA,TRBJ1-1,TRBV7-2,CASSLVADRLTEAFF
NA,TRBJ1-5,TRBV7-6,CASSLEGGHSQPQHF
NA,TRBJ2-2,TRBV19,CATSRFFTGELFF
NA,TRBJ2-1,TRBV7-3,CASSPGGGLRHNEQFF
NA,TRBJ1-6,TRBV11-3,CASSLPAGHNSPLHF